Included here is one T cell receptor beta chain sequence, with context. Its antigen remains unidentified. This may be a read error: a much more frequent sequence differs by one nucleotide. The data derive from a study of blood T cells in healthy people across ages (dated by TCRdb to 2015 to 2017). Notes on the research overall: In model experiments, template switching captured roughly one uniquely barcoded TCR beta cDNA molecule for every two T cells. Two additional independent replicas of 1 million unique cDNA reads from the same blood draw were analyzed for two donors (one aged 18 to 30 and one aged 80 or older). To track age-related changes in TCR beta repertoire diversity, the study relied on deep sequencing normalized with unique cDNA molecular identifiers. Donors were grouped into four age groups: young (average approximately 15 years), middle-aged (less than 40), aged (62) and long-lived (approximately 78). To avoid experimental bias, donors of different ages were spread randomly across the sequencing lanes.

V gives up 8 bases and J gives up 3 bases, and the segment between their germline ends measures 30 bases. Spanning cysteine to phenylalanine, the CDR3 consists of 19 amino acids. CDR3 DNA only is kept here, 57 bases in frame from base 1. Via the germline V gene, CDR1 is MGHDK and CDR2 SYGVNS. General conclusions and limits of the study: Estimates of total diversity based on one million sequenced T cells were regarded as lower bounds and as underestimates. Compared with the aged group, the long-lived group had more naive CD4+ T cells, fewer expanded clones and increased TCR diversity, a pattern suggesting age selection. The percentage of naive T cells measured by flow cytometry correlated strongly with observed TCR beta diversity. Conclusive comparison of naive and antigen-experienced compartments was prevented by the profiling of bulk unsorted PBMCs. As age increased, observed TCR beta diversity per million T cells dropped in a roughly linear way, and a significant reduction was already evident by age 40. Donor CMV infection status was unknown, potentially confounding age-related changes in expanded clonotypes.

The library was built by means of 5' RACE. The sequencing machine was an Illumina HiSeq 2500. The second PCR ran for roughly 7 to 11 cycles and used a J-beta primer mix along with a sample-barcoded 5' primer. Each TCR beta cDNA molecule received a unique molecular identifier from a template-switch 5' adaptor carrying 12 random nucleotides. At least 2.5 million CDR3-containing paired-end reads were obtained from each sample. First-strand cDNA synthesis was performed from all RNA using the Mint cDNA synthesis kit, with priming by a TRBC-specific oligonucleotide. Following uracil-DNA glycosylase treatment, a first 18-cycle PCR with universal primers M1SS and BC2_uni_R was performed on all cDNA. Per the source publication's procedure: For normalization, 1 million high-quality reads, each with a distinct molecular identifier, were randomly selected from each sample. Instead of being binned into consensus sequences, reads with shared molecular identifiers were discarded. MiTCR, run with a Q25 quality threshold and the strictest error-elimination algorithm, handled CDR3 identification, clonotype clustering and error correction. A nonparametric unseen species model with Euler transformation was used to estimate lower-bound total TCR beta diversity. In-frame beta chains were kept once TCRdb had trimmed the public reads at Q25 with fastp and called clones with MiXCR. Identical CDR3 protein sequences are pooled into one entry, listed with their most common genes and DNA. Here the V and J calls rest on TCRdb's processing, not on the authors' analysis. This sample has about 1.8 million distinct CDR3 sequences in its table, and roughly 50% of those were observed once. The ten largest clones take up approximately 2.1% of the sample.

The donors were around 39 Caucasian individuals from Russia, aged roughly 6 to 100 years, who were systemically healthy. Each donor gave ten milliliters of peripheral blood, drawn into EDTA-treated Vacutainer tubes. Ficoll-Paque density-gradient centrifugation was used to isolate PBMCs, with at least 7 million per sample. Total RNA, at least 6 micrograms per sample, was extracted from PBMCs with Trizol reagent. For every donor, an aliquot of PBMCs went through flow cytometry to measure the percentages of naive CD45RAhigh/CD27high T cells. The sequenced sample consisted of blood. The chain is made from TRBV25-1 and TRBJ2-3; a weak D assignment points to TRBD1 (6 bases agree). The clonotype comes from a woman in her forties in good health. The CDR3 amino acid sequence is: CASRPRGTEVGDTTDTQYF. Here is the DNA: TGTGCCAGCCGGCCCAGGGGAACAGAGGTAGGGGATACGACAGATACGCAGTATTTT.